A selection of T cell receptor beta chains follows, all from one sample in a study of shared clonotypes between healthy human individuals. Repertoires were generated with immunoSEQ multiplex PCR, while TCRdb's copy carries only in-frame clones and drops some. The repertoire holds about 1.5 million clones, with 96% as singletons. Material for sequencing was naive CD4+ T cells sorted from blood. Receptor source: a man in his thirties or forties in good health. Both conserved end residues are part of each CDR3. D genes are given only for firm matches. Not every row has a clone size; where given, it reads once, few, many or a size class.

CASSDRIGTQYF TGTGCCAGCAGTGACCGGATAGGGACCCAGTACTTC NA TRBJ2-5 TRBV2 NA
CASRWGGSTEAFF TGTGCCAGCAGGTGGGGAGGATCCACTGAAGCTTTCTTT NA TRBJ1-1 TRBV27 NA
CASSLSPGPLFKQYF TGTGCCAGCAGCTTAAGTCCGGGGCCCCTTTTCAAGCAGTACTTC NA TRBJ2-7 TRBV7-3 NA
CASSEPYNEQFF TGCGCCAGCAGTGAGCCGTACAATGAGCAGTTCTTC NA TRBJ2-1 TRBV10-1 NA
CASSQDAGLSSGNTIYF TGTGCCAGCAGCCAAGATGCAGGGTTGAGCTCTGGAAACACCATATATTTT NA TRBJ1-3 TRBV14 NA
CSVRGSGRISADTQYF TGCAGCGTTCGCGGGAGCGGGAGAATTTCGGCAGATACGCAGTATTTT NA TRBJ2-3 TRBV29-1 TRBD2
CAWNKGRESYEQYF TGTGCCTGGAACAAGGGCAGGGAAAGCTACGAGCAGTACTTC NA TRBJ2-7 TRBV30 NA
CASRAPAINQPQHF TGTGCCAGCAGGGCCCCAGCAATAAATCAGCCCCAGCATTTT NA TRBJ1-5 TRBV6-1 NA
CASSVAARAIADTQYF TGTGCCAGCAGCGTAGCCGCGAGGGCCATCGCAGATACGCAGTATTTT NA TRBJ2-3 TRBV9 NA
CASSLGALRPVDYTF TGTGCCAGCAGCTTAGGTGCCCTCAGGCCGGTAGACTACACCTTC NA TRBJ1-2 TRBV13 NA
CASSLEGYEQYF TGCGCCAGCAGCTTGGAAGGGTACGAGCAGTACTTC few TRBJ2-7 TRBV5-1 NA
CASSDTGLRPQHF TGCGCCAGCAGTGATACAGGGCTACGGCCCCAGCATTTT NA TRBJ1-5 TRBV10-1 NA
CASSPSLGSGKVYEQYF TGTGCCAGCTCACCGAGTCTTGGTTCCGGGAAAGTCTACGAGCAGTACTTC NA TRBJ2-7 TRBV18 NA
CASSDRTFYEQYF TGTGCCAGTAGTGACAGGACCTTCTACGAGCAGTACTTC NA TRBJ2-7 TRBV19 NA
CASKVLGSSEQFF TGTGCCAGCAAGGTACTAGGAAGCAGTGAGCAGTTCTTC NA TRBJ2-1 TRBV27 NA
CASSIWAGVTDTQYF TGTGCCAGTAGTATATGGGCGGGAGTCACAGATACGCAGTATTTT NA TRBJ2-3 TRBV19 TRBD2
CASSHERQDGGYTF TGCGCCAGCAGCCACGAGAGACAGGATGGGGGCTACACCTTC NA TRBJ1-2 TRBV4-3 NA
CASSSDRDRGPNEQFF TGTGCCAGCAGTTCCGATCGGGACAGGGGGCCAAATGAGCAGTTCTTC NA TRBJ2-1 TRBV11-2 TRBD1
CASSKSGRPAIF TGTGCCAGCAGTAAAAGCGGGAGGCCCGCGATCTTC once TRBJ2-1 TRBV7-6 TRBD2
CASSLTGDAGYTF TGCGCCAGCAGCTTGACAGGGGATGCTGGCTACACCTTC few TRBJ1-2 TRBV5-1 TRBD1
CASRVADYNNEQFF TGTGCCAGCAGGGTAGCGGATTACAACAATGAGCAGTTCTTC NA TRBJ2-1 TRBV11-1 NA
CASSLLSFEQYF TGTGCCAGCAGCTTACTCTCGTTTGAGCAGTACTTC once TRBJ2-7 TRBV7-8 NA
CASSVTPGVPTGELFF TGTGCCAGCAGCGTAACGCCGGGAGTCCCCACCGGGGAGCTGTTTTTT NA TRBJ2-2 TRBV9 NA
CASSVGEWYEQYF TGTGCCAGCAGCGTAGGAGAATGGTACGAGCAGTACTTC once TRBJ2-7 TRBV9 NA
CASSLRGVSYNEQFF TGTGCCAGCAGCCTGAGGGGGGTCTCCTACAATGAGCAGTTCTTC NA TRBJ2-1 TRBV21-1 NA
CSVGSGSHEQYF TGCAGCGTTGGTAGCGGGAGCCACGAGCAGTACTTC NA TRBJ2-7 TRBV29-1 TRBD2